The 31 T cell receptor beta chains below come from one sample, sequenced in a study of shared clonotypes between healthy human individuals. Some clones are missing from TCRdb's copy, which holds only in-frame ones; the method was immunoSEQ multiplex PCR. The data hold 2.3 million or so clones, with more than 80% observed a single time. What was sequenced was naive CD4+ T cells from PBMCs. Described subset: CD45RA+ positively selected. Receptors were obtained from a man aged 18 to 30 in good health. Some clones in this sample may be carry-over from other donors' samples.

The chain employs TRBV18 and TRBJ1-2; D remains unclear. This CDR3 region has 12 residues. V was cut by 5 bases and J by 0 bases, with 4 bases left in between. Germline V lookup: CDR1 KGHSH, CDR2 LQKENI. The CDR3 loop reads CASSGSNYGYTF. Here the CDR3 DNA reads TGTGCCAGCTCAGGATCTAACTATGGCTACACCTTC.

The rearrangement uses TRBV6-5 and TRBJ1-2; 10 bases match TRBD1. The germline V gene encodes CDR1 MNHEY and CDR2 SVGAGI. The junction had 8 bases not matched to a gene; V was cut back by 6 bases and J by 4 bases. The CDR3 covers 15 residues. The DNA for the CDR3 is TGTGCCAGCAGGTCCGACAGGGGGCGAGGCTATGGCTACACCTTC. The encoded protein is CASRSDRGRGYGYTF.

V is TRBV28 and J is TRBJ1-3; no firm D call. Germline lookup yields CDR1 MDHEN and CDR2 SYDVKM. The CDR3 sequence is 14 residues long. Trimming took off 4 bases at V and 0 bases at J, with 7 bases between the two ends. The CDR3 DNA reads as TGTGCCAGCAGTTCCACATCCTCTGGAAACACCATATATTTT. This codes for CASSSTSSGNTIYF.

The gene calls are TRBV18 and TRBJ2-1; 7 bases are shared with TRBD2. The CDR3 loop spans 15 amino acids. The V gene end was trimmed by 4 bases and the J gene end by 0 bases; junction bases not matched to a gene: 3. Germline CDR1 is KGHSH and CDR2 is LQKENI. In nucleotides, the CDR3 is TGTGCCAGCTCACTTACTAGCGACTCCTACAATGAGCAGTTCTTC. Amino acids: CASSLTSDSYNEQFF.

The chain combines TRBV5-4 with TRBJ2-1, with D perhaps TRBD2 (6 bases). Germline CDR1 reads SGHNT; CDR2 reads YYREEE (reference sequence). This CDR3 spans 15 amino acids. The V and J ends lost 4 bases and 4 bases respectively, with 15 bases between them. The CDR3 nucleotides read TGTGCCAGCAGCGCACTAGGAGGGCTTTACAATGAGCAGTTCTTC. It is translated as CASSALGGLYNEQFF.

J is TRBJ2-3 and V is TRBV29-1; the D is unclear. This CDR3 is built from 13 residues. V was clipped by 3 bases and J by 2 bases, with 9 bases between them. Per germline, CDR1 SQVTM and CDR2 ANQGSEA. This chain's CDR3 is CSVEGSTTDTQYF. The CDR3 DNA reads TGCAGCGTTGAGGGCAGTACCACAGATACGCAGTATTTT.

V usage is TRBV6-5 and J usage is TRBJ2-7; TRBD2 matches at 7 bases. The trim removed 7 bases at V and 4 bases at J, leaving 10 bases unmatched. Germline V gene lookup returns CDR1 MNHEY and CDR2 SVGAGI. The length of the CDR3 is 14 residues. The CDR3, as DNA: TGTGCCAGCAAGAGAACTAGCGTTCTTTACGAGCAGTACTTC. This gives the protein CASKRTSVLYEQYF.

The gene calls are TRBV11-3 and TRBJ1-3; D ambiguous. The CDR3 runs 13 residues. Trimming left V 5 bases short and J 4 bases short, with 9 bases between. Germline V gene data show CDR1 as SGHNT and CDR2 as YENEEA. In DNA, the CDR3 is TGTGCCAGCAGCCCAGACCAGGGAAACACCATATATTTT. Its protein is CASSPDQGNTIYF.

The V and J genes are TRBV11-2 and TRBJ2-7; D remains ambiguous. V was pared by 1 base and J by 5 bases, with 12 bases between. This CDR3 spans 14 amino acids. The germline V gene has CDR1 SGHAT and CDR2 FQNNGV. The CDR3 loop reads CASSLVVMSHEQYF. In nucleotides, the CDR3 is TGTGCCAGCAGCTTAGTGGTGATGAGCCACGAGCAGTACTTC.

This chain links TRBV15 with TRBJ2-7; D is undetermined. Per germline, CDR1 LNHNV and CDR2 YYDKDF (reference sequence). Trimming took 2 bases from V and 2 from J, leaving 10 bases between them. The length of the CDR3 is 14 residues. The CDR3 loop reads CATSRRGKTYEQYF. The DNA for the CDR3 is TGTGCCACCAGCAGACGTGGGAAGACCTACGAGCAGTACTTC.

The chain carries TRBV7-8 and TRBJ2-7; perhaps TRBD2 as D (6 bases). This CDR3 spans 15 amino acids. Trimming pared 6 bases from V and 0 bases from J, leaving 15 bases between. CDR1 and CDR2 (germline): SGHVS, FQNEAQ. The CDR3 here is CASSPIAATSYEQYF. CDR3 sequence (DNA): TGTGCCAGCAGTCCAATAGCGGCCACCTCCTACGAGCAGTACTTC.

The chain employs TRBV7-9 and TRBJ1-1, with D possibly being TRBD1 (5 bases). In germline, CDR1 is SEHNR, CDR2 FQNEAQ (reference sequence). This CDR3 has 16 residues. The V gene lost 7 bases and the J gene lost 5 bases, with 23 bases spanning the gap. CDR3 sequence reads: CASTPGGSFRGTEAFF. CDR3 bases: TGTGCCAGCACCCCCGGGGGTTCCTTTCGGGGAACTGAAGCTTTCTTT.

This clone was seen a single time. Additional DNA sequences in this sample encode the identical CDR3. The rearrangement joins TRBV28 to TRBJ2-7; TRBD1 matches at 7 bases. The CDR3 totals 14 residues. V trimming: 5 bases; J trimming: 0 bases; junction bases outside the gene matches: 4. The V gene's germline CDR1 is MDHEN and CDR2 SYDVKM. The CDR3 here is CASSPRDSSYEQYF. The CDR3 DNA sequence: TGTGCCAGCAGTCCCCGGGACAGCTCCTACGAGCAGTACTTC.

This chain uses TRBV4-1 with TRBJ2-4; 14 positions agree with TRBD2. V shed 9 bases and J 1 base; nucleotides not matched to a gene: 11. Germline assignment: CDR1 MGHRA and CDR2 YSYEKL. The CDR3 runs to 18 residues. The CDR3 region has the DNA TGCGCCAGACTTCAAGGGACTAGCGGGAGTAGGGCCAAAAACATTCAGTACTTC. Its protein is CARLQGTSGSRAKNIQYF.

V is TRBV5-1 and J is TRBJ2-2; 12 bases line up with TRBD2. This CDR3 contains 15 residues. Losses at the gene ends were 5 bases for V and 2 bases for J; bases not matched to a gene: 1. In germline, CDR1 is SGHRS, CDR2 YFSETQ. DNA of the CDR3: TGCGCCAGCAGGACTAGCGGGAGAAACACCGGGGAGCTGTTTTTT. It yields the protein CASRTSGRNTGELFF.

CDR3 loop: CASSREGLETQYF. In nucleotides, the CDR3 is TGTGCCAGCAGCCGGGAGGGATTGGAGACCCAGTACTTC. This rearrangement joins TRBV28 to TRBJ2-5; 8 nucleotides line up with TRBD2. Trimming removed 6 bases from V and 5 bases from J; junction bases left unmatched: 5. This CDR3 has 13 residues. Germline CDR1 is MDHEN and CDR2 is SYDVKM.

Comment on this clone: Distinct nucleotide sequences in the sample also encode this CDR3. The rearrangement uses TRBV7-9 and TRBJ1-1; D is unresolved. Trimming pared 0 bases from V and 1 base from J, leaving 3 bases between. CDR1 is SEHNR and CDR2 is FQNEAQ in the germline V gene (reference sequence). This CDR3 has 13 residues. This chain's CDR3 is CASSLAGNTEAFF. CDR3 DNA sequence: TGTGCCAGCAGCTTAGCAGGGAACACTGAAGCTTTCTTT.

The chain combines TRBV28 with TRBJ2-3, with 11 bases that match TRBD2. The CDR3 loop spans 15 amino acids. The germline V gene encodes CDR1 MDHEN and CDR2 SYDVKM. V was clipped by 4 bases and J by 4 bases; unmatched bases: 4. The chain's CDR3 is CASSSSGGRADTQYF. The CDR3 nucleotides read TGTGCCAGCAGTTCTAGCGGGGGGAGGGCAGATACGCAGTATTTT.

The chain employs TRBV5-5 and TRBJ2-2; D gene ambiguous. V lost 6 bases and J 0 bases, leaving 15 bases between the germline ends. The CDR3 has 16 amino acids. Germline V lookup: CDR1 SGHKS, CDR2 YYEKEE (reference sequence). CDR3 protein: CASTPWSSANTGELFF. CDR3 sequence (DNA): TGTGCCAGCACCCCCTGGTCCAGCGCGAACACCGGGGAGCTGTTTTTT.

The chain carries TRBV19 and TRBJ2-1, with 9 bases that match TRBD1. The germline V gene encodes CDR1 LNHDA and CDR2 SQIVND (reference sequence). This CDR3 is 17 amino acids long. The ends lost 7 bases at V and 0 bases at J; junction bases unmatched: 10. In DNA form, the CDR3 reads TGTGCCAGTAAGGAACAGGGGGCCCGCGGCTCCTACAATGAGCAGTTCTTC. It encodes CASKEQGARGSYNEQFF.

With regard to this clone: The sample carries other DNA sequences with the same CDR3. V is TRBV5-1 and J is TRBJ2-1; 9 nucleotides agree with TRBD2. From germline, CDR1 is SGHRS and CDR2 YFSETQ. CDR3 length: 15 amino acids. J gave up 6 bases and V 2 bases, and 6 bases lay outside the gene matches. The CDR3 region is CASSFLAGGPNEQFF. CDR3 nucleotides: TGCGCCAGCAGCTTTCTCGCGGGAGGGCCCAATGAGCAGTTCTTC.

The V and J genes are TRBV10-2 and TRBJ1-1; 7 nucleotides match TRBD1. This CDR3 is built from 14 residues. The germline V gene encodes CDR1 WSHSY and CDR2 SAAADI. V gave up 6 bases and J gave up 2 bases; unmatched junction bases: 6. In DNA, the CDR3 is TGCGCCAGCAGGACACAGGGGTTAAACACTGAAGCTTTCTTT. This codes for CASRTQGLNTEAFF.

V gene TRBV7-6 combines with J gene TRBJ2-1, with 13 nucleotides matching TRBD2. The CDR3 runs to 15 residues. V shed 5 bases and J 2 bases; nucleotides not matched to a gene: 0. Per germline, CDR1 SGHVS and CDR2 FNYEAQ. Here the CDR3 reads CASSGTSGTYNEQFF. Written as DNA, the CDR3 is TGTGCCAGCAGCGGGACTAGCGGGACCTACAATGAGCAGTTCTTC.

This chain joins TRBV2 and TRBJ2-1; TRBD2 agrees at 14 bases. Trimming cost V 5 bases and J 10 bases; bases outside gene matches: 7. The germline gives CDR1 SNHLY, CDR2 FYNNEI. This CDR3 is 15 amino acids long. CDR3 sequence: CASSSGLAGGREQFF. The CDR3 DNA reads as TGTGCCAGCAGTTCCGGACTAGCGGGAGGACGGGAGCAGTTCTTC. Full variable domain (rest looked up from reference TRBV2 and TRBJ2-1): EPEVTQTPSHQVTQMGQEVILRCVPISNHLYFYWYRQILGQKVEFLVSFYNNEISEKSEIFDDQFSVERPDGSNFTLKIRSTKLEDSAMYFCASSSGLAGGREQFFGPGTRLTVL.

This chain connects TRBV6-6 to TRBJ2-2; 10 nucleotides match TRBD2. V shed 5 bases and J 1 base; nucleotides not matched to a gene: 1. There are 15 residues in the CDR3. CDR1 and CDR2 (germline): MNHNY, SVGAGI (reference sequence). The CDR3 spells CASSRTSGNTGELFF. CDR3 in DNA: TGTGCCAGCAGTAGGACTAGCGGGAACACCGGGGAGCTGTTTTTT.

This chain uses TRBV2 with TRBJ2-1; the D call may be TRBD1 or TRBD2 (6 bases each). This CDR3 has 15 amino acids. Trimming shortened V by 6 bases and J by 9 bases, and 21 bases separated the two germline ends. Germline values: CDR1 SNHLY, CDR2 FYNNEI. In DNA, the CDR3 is TGTGCCAGCAGCAACCGGGGGAGAGGGGGTGGTGAGCAGTTCTTC. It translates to CASSNRGRGGGEQFF.

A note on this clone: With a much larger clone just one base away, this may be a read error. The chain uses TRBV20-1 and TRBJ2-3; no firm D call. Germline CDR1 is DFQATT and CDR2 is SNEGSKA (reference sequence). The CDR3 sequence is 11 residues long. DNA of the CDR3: TGCAGTGCTTATCATGCAGATACGCGGTATTTT. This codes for CSAYHADTRYF.

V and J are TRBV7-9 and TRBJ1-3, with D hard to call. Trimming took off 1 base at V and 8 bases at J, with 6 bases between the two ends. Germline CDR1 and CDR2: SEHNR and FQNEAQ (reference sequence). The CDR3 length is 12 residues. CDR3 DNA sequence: TGTGCCAGCAGCTTAGTGGTCCACACCATATATTTT. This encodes CASSLVVHTIYF.

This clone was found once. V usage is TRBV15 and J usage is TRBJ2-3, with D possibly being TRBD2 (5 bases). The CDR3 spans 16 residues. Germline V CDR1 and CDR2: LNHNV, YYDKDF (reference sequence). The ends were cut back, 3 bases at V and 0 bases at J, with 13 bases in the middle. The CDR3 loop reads CATSRPLVGSTDTQYF. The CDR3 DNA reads TGTGCCACCAGCAGGCCACTAGTTGGTAGCACAGATACGCAGTATTTT.

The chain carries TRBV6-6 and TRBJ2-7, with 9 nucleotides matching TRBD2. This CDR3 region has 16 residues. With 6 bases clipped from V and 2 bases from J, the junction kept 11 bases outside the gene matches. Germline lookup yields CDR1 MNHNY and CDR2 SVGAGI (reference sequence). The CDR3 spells CASSTTSGPLPYEQYF. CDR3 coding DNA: TGTGCCAGCAGCACAACTAGCGGGCCACTTCCCTACGAGCAGTACTTC.

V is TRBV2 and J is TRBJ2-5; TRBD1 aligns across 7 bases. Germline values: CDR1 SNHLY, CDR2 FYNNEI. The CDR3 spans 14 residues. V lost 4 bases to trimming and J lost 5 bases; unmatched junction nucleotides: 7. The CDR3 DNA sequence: TGTGCCAGCAGTGGGGACAGTGTCTGGGAGACCCAGTACTTC. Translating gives CASSGDSVWETQYF.